This note documents a single TCR beta chain sequence. Its antigen is currently unknown. The sample comes from a study of T cells after posttransplantation cyclophosphamide. Study outcomes and limitations: TRB overlap between skin or GI tissue T cells and blood was limited. Recipient CMV seropositivity and CMV reactivation strongly tracked TRB clonality.

The trim removed 6 bases at V and 5 bases at J, leaving 12 bases unmatched. Germline loops: CDR1 SGHNT, CDR2 YENEEA. This CDR3 has 15 amino acids. Cells defined as naive were viable CD3+CD4+ or CD3+CD8+ and CCR7+CD45RA+CD45RO-CD95-CD27+CD28+. Profiling relied on immunoSEQ multiplex PCR, and the TCRdb table lists in-frame clones only, not all of them. In the table there are 15,000 to 20,000 clones, 85% to 95% of which are singletons. This sequence joins TRBV11-3 and TRBJ2-7, with 8 nucleotides matching TRBD2. Sequenced material: naive CD4+ T cells sorted from blood. The source is a woman aged 50 to 60 in good health and a related stem cell transplant donor. CDR3 residues: CASSLGLVPIDEQYF. The CDR3 coding sequence is TGTGCCAGCAGTCTGGGACTAGTCCCTATCGACGAGCAGTACTTC. The variable domain in full, with the rest retrieved from reference TRBV11-3 and TRBJ2-7, is EAGVVQSPRYKIIEKKQPVAFWCNPISGHNTLYWYLQNLGQGPELLIRYENEEAVDDSQLPKDRFSAERLKGVDSTLKIQPAELGDSAVYLCASSLGLVPIDEQYFGPGTRLTVT.